Shown below are 17 T cell receptor beta chains from a single sample sequenced in a study of OX40 agonist ivuxolimab in advanced cancers. Using immunoSEQ multiplex PCR, the repertoire was profiled, and TCRdb retains in-frame clones only, with some absent. The sample comprises tens of thousands of clones, about four fifths of which are singletons, and about 9.4% rests with the top ten. Sequencing was performed on CD4+ or CD8+ T cells sorted from blood, taken in a trial of the OX40 agonist ivuxolimab. The receptor set was obtained from an adult with an advanced solid tumor such as melanoma, head and neck, liver or kidney cancer.

This chain connects TRBV19 to TRBJ2-3; D possibly uses TRBD1 or TRBD2 (6 bases each). CDR1 LNHDA and CDR2 SQIVND come from the germline V gene (reference sequence). The CDR3 contains 14 residues. V lost 4 bases and J 6 bases, leaving 14 bases between the germline ends. The CDR3 nucleotides are TGTGCCAGTAGTACACCACGGGGGCCGGATACGCAGTATTTT. Its translation: CASSTPRGPDTQYF.

V and J are TRBV9 and TRBJ2-7; 10 nucleotides agree with TRBD2. The CDR3 runs to 15 residues. Germline V gene data show CDR1 as SGDLS and CDR2 as YYNGEE. The junction had 4 bases not matched to a gene; V was cut back by 0 bases and J by 4 bases. CDR3 DNA sequence: TGTGCCAGCAGCGTAGATAGCGGGAGGAGTTACGAGCAGTACTTC. Translated: CASSVDSGRSYEQYF. The variable domain in full, with the rest retrieved from reference TRBV9 and TRBJ2-7, is DSGVTQTPKHLITATGQRVTLRCSPRSGDLSVYWYQQSLDQGLQFLIQYYNGEERAKGNILERFSAQQFPDLHSELNLSSLELGDSALYFCASSVDSGRSYEQYFGPGTRLTVT.

The rearrangement links TRBV6-5 to TRBJ1-2; D not certain. The CDR3 runs 12 residues. The V end lost 6 bases, the J end lost 4 bases, and 9 bases lay between the germline ends. Per the germline V gene, CDR1 is MNHEY and CDR2 is SVGAGI. The CDR3 reads CASSPRRYGYTF. Here the CDR3 DNA reads TGTGCCAGCAGCCCCCGGCGCTATGGCTACACCTTC.

This chain connects TRBV29-1 to TRBJ1-5, with 9 bases aligning to TRBD1. The CDR3 extends over 14 amino acids. Trimming took 6 bases from V and 1 from J; bases not matched to a gene: 4. The germline V gene has CDR1 SQVTM and CDR2 ANQGSEA. CDR3 nucleotides: TGCAGCGTCCGACAGGGGGACAGCAATCAGCCCCAGCATTTT. It yields the protein CSVRQGDSNQPQHF. The full variable domain, in which reference TRBV29-1 and TRBJ1-5 provide the parts outside the CDR3, is SAVISQKPSRDICQRGTSLTIQCQVDSQVTMMFWYRQQPGQSLTLIATANQGSEATYESGFVIDKFPISRPNLTFSTLTVSNMSPEDSSIYLCSVRQGDSNQPQHFGDGTRLSIL.

The genes are TRBV9 and TRBJ2-5; 14 nucleotides match TRBD2. V lost 4 bases and J lost 7; bases outside the gene matches: 9. Germline CDR1 SGDLS, CDR2 YYNGEE. The CDR3 covers 16 residues. The CDR3 sequence: CASSLQGLAGATTQYF. The CDR3, as DNA: TGTGCCAGCAGCCTCCAGGGACTAGCGGGGGCGACGACCCAGTACTTC.

The J gene is TRBJ2-7, the V gene TRBV7-8, with D perhaps assigned TRBD1 or TRBD2 (5 bases each). In germline, CDR1 is SGHVS, CDR2 FQNEAQ. Trimming removed 1 base at V and 6 bases at J, with 13 bases between. The CDR3 spans 14 residues. The CDR3 sequence: CASSLGVTGLEQYF. The CDR3 coding sequence is TGTGCCAGCAGCTTAGGTGTAACGGGGCTCGAGCAGTACTTC. The variable domain in full, completed from reference TRBV7-8 and TRBJ2-7, reads GAGVSQSPRYKVAKRGQDVALRCDPISGHVSLFWYQQALGQGPEFLTYFQNEAQLDKSGLPSDRFFAERPEGSVSTLKIQRTQQEDSAVYLCASSLGVTGLEQYFGPGTRLTVT.

The chain combines TRBV10-3 with TRBJ2-2; 10 bases fit TRBD1. Germline V gives CDR1 ENHRY, CDR2 SYGVKD. V gave up 7 bases and J gave up 1 base; unmatched junction bases: 3. The CDR3 is made up of 15 amino acids. The DNA for the CDR3 is TGTGCCATCAATCGGGACAGGGGGAACACCGGGGAGCTGTTTTTT. It is translated as CAINRDRGNTGELFF.

The chain combines TRBV19 with TRBJ1-4; 10 positions agree with TRBD1. The ends lost 5 bases at V and 7 bases at J; junction bases unmatched: 7. The length of the CDR3 is 15 residues. CDR1 is LNHDA and CDR2 is SQIVND in the germline V gene (reference sequence). CDR3 in DNA: TGTGCCAGTAGTTCACCGGGACAGGGGTCTGAAAAACTGTTTTTT. It codes for CASSSPGQGSEKLFF.

This clone was observed a handful of times. The chain couples TRBV5-6 to TRBJ1-6; unclear D gene. The CDR3 is 16 amino acids. With 4 bases removed from V and 0 bases from J, the gap between germline ends came to 11 bases. The germline V gene encodes CDR1 SGHDT and CDR2 YYEEEE. Here the CDR3 DNA reads TGTGCCAGCAGCGATGGAATTAGCTCCTATAATTCACCCCTCCACTTT. Translation: CASSDGISSYNSPLHF.

V and J are TRBV7-9 and TRBJ2-7; 9 bases match TRBD2. The CDR3 totals 14 residues. Trimming removed 2 bases from V and 7 bases from J; junction bases left unmatched: 6. CDR1 SEHNR and CDR2 FQNEAQ come from the germline V gene (reference sequence). The CDR3 nucleotides read TGTGCCAGCAGCTTATACGGACTAGCGAGTGAGCAGTACTTC. It encodes CASSLYGLASEQYF. Based on the CDR3 plus reference TRBV7-9 and TRBJ2-7, the full variable domain is DTGVSQNPRHKITKRGQNVTFRCDPISEHNRLYWYRQTLGQGPEFLTYFQNEAQLEKSRLLSDRFSAERPKGSFSTLEIQRTEQGDSAMYLCASSLYGLASEQYFGPGTRLTVT.

This sequence joins TRBV10-3 and TRBJ2-3; no reliable D call. The CDR3 runs to 15 residues. Germline assignment: CDR1 ENHRY and CDR2 SYGVKD. Trimming shortened V by 3 bases and J by 2 bases, and 12 bases separated the two germline ends. The CDR3 DNA follows: TGTGCCATCAGTGAAAGGGCCTCTAACACAGATACGCAGTATTTT. Residues: CAISERASNTDTQYF.

CDR3 loop: CASSPLAGGAIAEAFF. The CDR3 DNA sequence: TGTGCCAGTAGTCCTCTCGCAGGGGGCGCGATCGCTGAAGCTTTCTTT. V and J are TRBV19 and TRBJ1-1, with 8 bases aligning to TRBD1. J gave up 6 bases and V 5 bases, and 14 bases lay outside the gene matches. CDR1 and CDR2 (germline): LNHDA, SQIVND (reference sequence). This CDR3 has 16 residues.

As DNA, the CDR3 is TGTGCCAGCAGTTGGGGGTTTTCCTACGAGCAGTACTTC. It specifies CASSWGFSYEQYF. This chain uses TRBV6-5 with TRBJ2-7; D may match TRBD1 or TRBD2 (5 bases each). The CDR3 has 13 residues. Trimming pared 4 bases from V and 1 base from J, leaving 8 bases between. Germline V lookup: CDR1 MNHEY, CDR2 SVGAGI.

The chain is built from TRBV5-4 and TRBJ2-7; TRBD1 aligns across 7 bases. The CDR3 has 14 amino acids. Germline V gene sequence: CDR1 SGHNT, CDR2 YYREEE (reference sequence). Unmatched junction bases numbered 6, after V lost 3 bases and J lost 3 bases. In DNA form, the CDR3 reads TGTGCCAGCAGCTCCGGGACAGAGAACTACGAGCAGTACTTC. It specifies CASSSGTENYEQYF.

The chain combines TRBV7-2 with TRBJ2-5, with 10 bases lining up with TRBD1. Losses at the gene ends were 3 bases for V and 5 bases for J; bases not matched to a gene: 3. The CDR3 totals 14 residues. Germline V gene lookup returns CDR1 SGHTA and CDR2 FQGNSA. This CDR3 is CASSLTGGAETQYF. The CDR3 DNA is TGTGCCAGCAGCTTGACAGGGGGCGCCGAGACCCAGTACTTC. Full variable domain (outside the CDR3, taken from reference TRBV7-2 and TRBJ2-5): GAGVSQSPSNKVTEKGKDVELRCDPISGHTALYWYRQSLGQGLEFLIYFQGNSAPDKSGLPSDRFSAERTGGSVSTLTIQRTQQEDSAVYLCASSLTGGAETQYFGPGTRLLVL.

This clone was observed a handful of times. The V and J genes are TRBV28 and TRBJ2-3; 10 positions match TRBD2. The CDR3 is 20 amino acids. Losses at the gene ends were 3 bases for V and 0 bases for J; bases not matched to a gene: 15. Germline CDR1 reads MDHEN; CDR2 reads SYDVKM. This CDR3 reads CASSFPIVVAGGASTDTQYF. Here the CDR3 DNA reads TGTGCCAGCAGTTTCCCCATCGTAGTAGCGGGGGGTGCTAGCACAGATACGCAGTATTTT. Complete variable domain (other parts from reference TRBV28 and TRBJ2-3): DVKVTQSSRYLVKRTGEKVFLECVQDMDHENMFWYRQDPGLGLRLIYFSYDVKMKEKGDIPEGYSVSREKKERFSLILESASTNQTSMYLCASSFPIVVAGGASTDTQYFGPGTRLTVL.

The chain is built from TRBV7-8 and TRBJ2-7; 8 bases are shared with TRBD2. The ends lost 1 base at V and 2 bases at J; junction bases unmatched: 13. CDR1 and CDR2 (germline): SGHVS, FQNEAQ. This CDR3 has 18 amino acids. This chain's CDR3 is CASSLDEAGDIRAYEQYF. The CDR3 nucleotides are TGTGCCAGCAGCTTAGACGAAGCGGGGGACATCAGGGCCTACGAGCAGTACTTC.